These T cell receptor beta chains were read from a single sample in a study of blood T cell repertoires in COVID-19. Generated by immunoSEQ multiplex PCR, the TCRdb table keeps only in-frame clones and is missing some. The data show some 270,000 clones, with around 90% seen just once and less than 2% held by the top ten. Sequenced: PBMCs or T cells enriched from blood (not recorded which). These receptors originate from a woman in her 40s who had recovered from COVID-19. The CDR3 runs from the conserved cysteine through the conserved F or W. The D gene is left open where the match is weak. Clone size appears in some rows only: once, few, many, or a class for an expanded clone.

d_call: TRBD2
j_call: TRBJ2-1
v_call: TRBV5-1
clone_size: .
cdr3_nt: TGCGCCAGCAGCATACTAGCGGAGGCCTACAATGAGCAGTTCTTC
cdr3_aa: CASSILAEAYNEQFF

d_call: TRBD1
j_call: TRBJ1-1
v_call: TRBV10-1
clone_size: .
cdr3_nt: TGCGCCAGCTCTACAAAGAGGACAGGGAGGACTGAAGCTTTCTTT
cdr3_aa: CASSTKRTGRTEAFF

d_call: .
j_call: TRBJ2-2
v_call: TRBV6-5
clone_size: few
cdr3_nt: TGTGCCAGCAGTTACCAGGCAGCGAACACCGGGGAGCTGTTTTTT
cdr3_aa: CASSYQAANTGELFF

d_call: .
j_call: TRBJ1-2
v_call: TRBV10-3
clone_size: few
cdr3_nt: TGTGCCATCAGTGAGGCCAATACAGGGCAGGGAGGCTACACCTTC
cdr3_aa: CAISEANTGQGGYTF

d_call: .
j_call: TRBJ1-6
v_call: TRBV4-1
clone_size: .
cdr3_nt: TGCGCCAGCAGCCAAGAATTGGAGAGCTCCTATAATTCACCCCTCCACTTT
cdr3_aa: CASSQELESSYNSPLHF

d_call: .
j_call: TRBJ2-2
v_call: TRBV15
clone_size: .
cdr3_nt: TGTGCCACCAGCACAAAGGGGGGGGCGCTAGGAGGCACCGGGGAGCTGTTTTTT
cdr3_aa: CATSTKGGALGGTGELFF

d_call: .
j_call: TRBJ2-7
v_call: TRBV4-2
clone_size: .
cdr3_nt: TGTGCCAGCAGCCAATTGACAGGGACTGCCGGAGGGCAGTACTTC
cdr3_aa: CASSQLTGTAGGQYF

d_call: TRBD2
j_call: TRBJ2-1
v_call: TRBV10-3
clone_size: .
cdr3_nt: TGTGCCATCACGGGCGGGAGTCCCTACAATGAGCAGTTCTTC
cdr3_aa: CAITGGSPYNEQFF

d_call: TRBD1
j_call: TRBJ1-4
v_call: TRBV2
clone_size: .
cdr3_nt: TGTGCCAGCAGGGGACAGGGTACAACTAATGAAAAACTGTTTTTT
cdr3_aa: CASRGQGTTNEKLFF

d_call: TRBD2
j_call: TRBJ2-1
v_call: TRBV19
clone_size: few
cdr3_nt: TGTGCCAGTAGTAGGTCTAGCGGGAGCAGATTTGATGAGCAGTTCTTC
cdr3_aa: CASSRSSGSRFDEQFF

d_call: TRBD1
j_call: TRBJ1-1
v_call: TRBV19
clone_size: .
cdr3_nt: TGTGCCAGTATCCAACCAGGGGGAGACACTGAAGCTTTCTTT
cdr3_aa: CASIQPGGDTEAFF

d_call: .
j_call: TRBJ2-7
v_call: TRBV6-2/TRBV6-3
clone_size: once
cdr3_nt: TGTGCCAGCAGTTACTCCTCTAGCGCGTACGAGCAGTACTTC
cdr3_aa: CASSYSSSAYEQYF